Below are 29 T cell receptor beta chains sequenced from a single sample in a study of OX40 agonist ivuxolimab in advanced cancers. Clones were read by immunoSEQ multiplex PCR, and TCRdb kept only the in-frame ones, dropping some. The data contain tens of thousands of clones, 80% of them singletons. The starting material was CD4+ or CD8+ T cells sorted from blood, obtained in a trial of the OX40 agonist ivuxolimab. The source of these receptors is an adult with an advanced solid tumor such as melanoma, head and neck, liver or kidney cancer.

This chain links TRBV2 with TRBJ1-1; a weak D match, TRBD1 (6 bases). The length of the CDR3 is 14 residues. CDR1 and CDR2 from the germline V gene are SNHLY and FYNNEI. V was trimmed by 2 bases and J by 4 bases, leaving 11 bases between them. The DNA of the CDR3 is TGTGCCAGCAGTGAAACTGGGGGCTTCACTGAAGCTTTCTTT. Translated, it gives CASSETGGFTEAFF.

This clone was counted between two and nine times. This chain uses TRBV5-1 with TRBJ2-1, with D possibly being TRBD2 (6 bases). Germline CDR1 SGHRS, CDR2 YFSETQ. V was shortened by 3 bases and J by 0 bases, with 13 bases between the two germline ends. The CDR3 runs 16 residues. The CDR3 DNA reads as TGCGCCAGCAGCTCGGAGGGCGAAAGCTCCTACAATGAGCAGTTCTTC. Translation: CASSSEGESSYNEQFF.

This CDR3 is CASSEEGTGFMGTEAFF. CDR3 coding DNA: TGTGCCAGCAGTGAAGAGGGGACAGGTTTTATGGGCACTGAAGCTTTCTTT. The chain recombines TRBV6-1 with TRBJ1-1; the match to TRBD1 covers 8 bases. The CDR3 length is 17 residues. The germline V gene encodes CDR1 MNHNS and CDR2 SASEGT. Unmatched junction bases numbered 11, after V lost 1 base and J lost 4 bases.

The V call is TRBV4-2, the J call TRBJ2-5; 8 positions agree with TRBD2. The CDR3 loop spans 14 amino acids. CDR1 is LGHNA and CDR2 is YNFKEQ in the germline V gene. The V segment lost 7 bases and the J segment 2 bases; nucleotides outside the gene matches: 6. The CDR3 DNA sequence: TGTGCCAGCATTCCGGGGGGGATACAAGAGACCCAGTACTTC. Translated, it gives CASIPGGIQETQYF.

The genes are TRBV6-5 and TRBJ2-7; D is tentatively TRBD1 or TRBD2 (5 bases each). V gave up 0 bases and J gave up 1 base, with 7 bases separating them. This CDR3 has 14 amino acids. The germline CDR1 and CDR2 sequences are MNHEY and SVGAGI. The CDR3: CASSYSGTSYEQYF. The CDR3 bases are TGTGCCAGCAGTTACTCCGGGACGTCCTACGAGCAGTACTTC.

This rearrangement joins TRBV4-3 to TRBJ2-2; 9 bases map to TRBD1. The CDR3 length is 14 residues. The germline V gene encodes CDR1 LGHNA and CDR2 YSLEER. With 4 bases clipped from V and 5 bases from J, the junction kept 2 bases outside the gene matches. The CDR3 nucleotides read TGCGCCAGCAGCCCCGGGACAGGGACCGGGGAGCTGTTTTTT. Translated: CASSPGTGTGELFF.

V usage is TRBV29-1 and J usage is TRBJ2-5; D is perhaps TRBD1 or TRBD2 (5 bases each). V lost 4 bases and J 1 base, leaving 19 bases between the germline ends. Germline V lookup: CDR1 SQVTM, CDR2 ANQGSEA. This CDR3 contains 16 residues. CDR3: CSVAGATTGTQETQYF. For the CDR3, the DNA is TGCAGCGTTGCCGGAGCGACTACAGGAACCCAAGAGACCCAGTACTTC.

By frequency in the sample, this clone is medium-sized. The chain joins TRBV2 to TRBJ1-6; tentative D call: TRBD1 (6 bases). The V end lost 4 bases, the J end lost 7 bases, and 11 bases lay between the germline ends. This CDR3 spans 14 amino acids. Germline CDR1 is SNHLY and CDR2 is FYNNEI. The CDR3 loop is CASSAGQLNSPLHF. As DNA, the CDR3 is TGTGCCAGCAGTGCTGGACAGTTGAATTCACCCCTCCACTTT.

For the CDR3, the DNA is TGTGCCAGCAGCCTGGGGTGGGGGTCCTACAATGAGCAGTTCTTC. As protein: CASSLGWGSYNEQFF. The V and J genes are TRBV7-2 and TRBJ2-1; D may match TRBD1 or TRBD2 (5 bases each). Trimming took 5 bases from V and 1 from J, leaving 12 bases between them. Germline V gene lookup returns CDR1 SGHTA and CDR2 FQGNSA. CDR3 length: 15 residues.

This clone was found a few times. The V call is TRBV7-2, the J call TRBJ2-4; weak D call: TRBD1 (6 bases). Germline CDR1 reads SGHTA; CDR2 reads FQGNSA. The CDR3 has 17 amino acids. V dropped 1 base and J dropped 0 bases, with 13 bases sitting between them. CDR3 DNA sequence: TGTGCCAGCAGCTTAGGTAGGGGGAGCATAGCCAAAAACATTCAGTACTTC. It specifies CASSLGRGSIAKNIQYF.

The genes are TRBV6-5 and TRBJ1-2, with 8 positions matching TRBD1. V lost 7 bases, J lost 3 bases, and 7 bases stayed unmatched. Germline lookup yields CDR1 MNHEY and CDR2 SVGAGI. CDR3 length: 14 amino acids. As DNA, the CDR3 is TGTGCCAGCAAACAGGCGACAGGGGACTATGGCTACACCTTC. Protein: CASKQATGDYGYTF.

The chain is built from TRBV5-6 and TRBJ1-2, with unresolved D. CDR1 and CDR2 (germline): SGHDT, YYEEEE. Between the trimmed V and J ends, which lost 0 bases and 0 bases, there was a span of 9 bases. The CDR3 is 15 residues long. CDR3 protein: CASSLAGSTNYGYTF. The CDR3 nucleotides read TGTGCCAGCAGCTTGGCTGGCAGCACTAACTATGGCTACACCTTC.

The chain links TRBV6-5 to TRBJ1-1; D uncertain. V shed 2 bases and J shed 0 bases, with 10 bases lying between them. The CDR3 spans 15 residues. The V gene's germline CDR1 is MNHEY and CDR2 SVGAGI. This chain's CDR3 is CASSYEKGMNTEAFF. CDR3 DNA: TGTGCCAGCAGTTACGAGAAGGGCATGAACACTGAAGCTTTCTTT.

The genes are TRBV5-8 and TRBJ2-3, with D possibly being TRBD1 (6 bases). V lost 4 bases, J lost 2 bases, and 17 bases lay in between. The CDR3 loop spans 16 amino acids. The germline V gene encodes CDR1 SGHTS and CDR2 YDEGEE. This CDR3 reads CASSTLQGGPTDTQYF. As DNA, the CDR3 is TGTGCCAGCAGCACTCTACAAGGGGGACCCACAGATACGCAGTATTTT.

This sequence joins TRBV5-4 and TRBJ1-2; TRBD1 is a possible D gene (5 bases). V lost 6 bases and J 3 bases, leaving 12 bases between the germline ends. The CDR3 is made up of 13 amino acids. CDR1 and CDR2 from the germline V gene are SGHNT and YYREEE (reference sequence). The CDR3 nucleotides are TGTGCCAGCACCTGGCAGGGAGACTATGGCTACACCTTC. It codes for CASTWQGDYGYTF. Full variable domain (outside the CDR3, taken from reference TRBV5-4 and TRBJ1-2): ETGVTQSPTHLIKTRGQQVTLRCSSQSGHNTVSWYQQALGQGPQFIFQYYREEENGRGNFPPRFSGLQFPNYSSELNVNALELDDSALYLCASTWQGDYGYTFGSGTRLTVV.

V usage is TRBV6-5 and J usage is TRBJ2-3, with D unclear. Germline CDR1 MNHEY, CDR2 SVGAGI. V was cut by 0 bases and J by 4 bases, with 14 bases left in between. The CDR3 runs to 16 residues. The CDR3 sequence is CASSYSSRSGADTQYF. As DNA, the CDR3 is TGTGCCAGCAGTTACTCGTCGAGGTCTGGTGCAGATACGCAGTATTTT.

The chain couples TRBV6-5 to TRBJ1-2; TRBD1 might be the D (5 bases). V was trimmed by 7 bases and J by 4 bases, leaving 13 bases between them. The CDR3 totals 13 residues. Germline values: CDR1 MNHEY, CDR2 SVGAGI. CDR3 nucleotides: TGTGCCAGCACCCCAGGGCCCCTCTATGGCTACACCTTC. Translated, it gives CASTPGPLYGYTF.

The chain recombines TRBV5-4 with TRBJ2-3, with 11 bases lining up with TRBD2. Losses at the gene ends were 0 bases for V and 3 bases for J; bases not matched to a gene: 9. This CDR3 spans 18 amino acids. Germline V gene data show CDR1 as SGHNT and CDR2 as YYREEE (reference sequence). The CDR3: CASSLGLAGGKGTDTQYF. The DNA of the CDR3 is TGTGCCAGCAGCTTGGGGCTAGCGGGGGGTAAAGGGACAGATACGCAGTATTTT.

This clone has only a few counts. Other DNA sequences within the sample encode an identical CDR3. This chain links TRBV18 with TRBJ2-1, with 11 bases identical to TRBD2. Germline CDR1 reads KGHSH; CDR2 reads LQKENI. Trimming cost V 3 bases and J 0 bases; bases outside gene matches: 7. This CDR3 has 18 amino acids. The CDR3 coding sequence is TGTGCCAGCTCACCTAGCGGGGGGGCCTTGAGCTCCTACAATGAGCAGTTCTTC. It is translated as CASSPSGGALSSYNEQFF. The full variable domain, with the rest looked up from reference TRBV18 and TRBJ2-1, is NAGVMQNPRHLVRRRGQEARLRCSPMKGHSHVYWYRQLPEEGLKFMVYLQKENIIDESGMPKERFSAEFPKEGPSILRIQQVVRGDSAAYFCASSPSGGALSSYNEQFFGPGTRLTVL.

The chain uses TRBV6-1 and TRBJ2-7; TRBD2 might be the D (5 bases). There are 14 residues in the CDR3. Germline CDR1 reads MNHNS; CDR2 reads SASEGT. Trimming took 5 bases from V and 2 from J, leaving 13 bases between them. The CDR3 nucleotides read TGTGCCAGCAGTAAACGTGGGGAGCCCTACGAGCAGTACTTC. Translation gives CASSKRGEPYEQYF.

The CDR3, as DNA: TGTGCCAGCAGTCAGACAGATTACGAGCAGTACTTC. This gives the protein CASSQTDYEQYF. This rearrangement joins TRBV7-9 to TRBJ2-7; D is possibly TRBD1 (5 bases). V shed 6 bases and J shed 4 bases, with 10 bases lying between them. The germline gives CDR1 SEHNR, CDR2 FQNEAQ (reference sequence). The length of the CDR3 is 12 residues.

This sequence joins TRBV6-7 and TRBJ2-7; a possible D gene is TRBD1 (6 bases). TRBV6-7 is annotated as an ORF whose role is uncertain. The CDR3 covers 14 residues. The V end was cut by 10 bases, the J end by 0 bases, with 16 bases between. The CDR3 spells CATEGDESSYEQYF. Written as DNA, the CDR3 is TGTGCCACCGAGGGGGACGAAAGCTCCTACGAGCAGTACTTC.

Of note for this clone: At one boundary the junction diverges from the germline segment, which might be a read error. The J gene is TRBJ1-2, the V gene TRBV6-4, with D possibly TRBD1 on 5 matching bases. The germline V gene has CDR1 MRHNA and CDR2 SNTAGT. The CDR3 is 13 amino acids. The CDR3, as DNA: TGTGCCAGCAGTTACTCACGGGGGAACGGCTACACCTTC. As protein: CASSYSRGNGYTF.

The gene calls are TRBV5-5 and TRBJ1-2; 8 bases fit TRBD1. This CDR3 contains 15 residues. Germline V gene lookup returns CDR1 SGHKS and CDR2 YYEKEE (reference sequence). V was pared by 0 bases and J by 5 bases, with 6 bases of the junction left unmatched. Here the CDR3 reads CASSLDAGGAYGYTF. DNA of the CDR3: TGTGCCAGCAGCTTGGATGCAGGGGGCGCGTATGGCTACACCTTC.

This chain uses TRBV5-6 with TRBJ1-5, with D possibly being TRBD1 (5 bases). Deletions cut 1 base from V and 2 bases from J, with 16 bases between. From germline, CDR1 is SGHDT and CDR2 YYEEEE. The CDR3 length is 17 residues. The CDR3 DNA sequence: TGTGCCAGCAGCTTGCACGGCGGGGCCGGACGCAATCAGCCCCAGCATTTT. It specifies CASSLHGGAGRNQPQHF.

The chain joins TRBV7-3 to TRBJ2-2; D perhaps matches TRBD1 (6 bases). The CDR3 has 13 residues. With 8 bases removed from V and 7 bases from J, the gap between germline ends came to 14 bases. Looked up from germline, CDR1 is SGHTA and CDR2 is FQGTGA. The CDR3 is CASSQGSGGELFF. Written as DNA, the CDR3 is TGTGCCAGCTCCCAGGGGTCCGGCGGGGAGCTGTTTTTT. The entire variable domain, with the rest obtained from reference TRBV7-3 and TRBJ2-2, is as follows: GAGVSQTPSNKVTEKGKYVELRCDPISGHTALYWYRQSLGQGPEFLIYFQGTGAADDSGLPNDRFFAVRPEGSVSTLKIQRTERGDSAVYLCASSQGSGGELFFGEGSRLTVL.

This rearrangement joins TRBV7-6 to TRBJ1-1; 7 bases map to TRBD1. Germline trimming cut 5 bases from V and 0 bases from J; bases unmatched to any gene: 9. The CDR3 is made up of 16 amino acids. CDR1 is SGHVS, CDR2 FNYEAQ, per germline. DNA for the CDR3: TGTGCCAGCAGCCCCGGACAGGAGGATATGAACACTGAAGCTTTCTTT. Protein: CASSPGQEDMNTEAFF.

The count of this clone is one. J is TRBJ2-1 and V is TRBV7-6; 8 bases fit TRBD2. Trimming cost V 2 bases and J 6 bases; bases outside gene matches: 6. CDR3 size: 15 residues. Germline loops: CDR1 SGHVS, CDR2 FNYEAQ. The CDR3 protein is CASSLTSGGRNEQFF. The CDR3 DNA is TGTGCCAGCAGCTTAACCAGCGGGGGTCGCAATGAGCAGTTCTTC.

This clone was detected only a few times. The genes are TRBV27 and TRBJ1-4, with D unresolved. With 5 bases removed from V and 4 bases from J, the gap between germline ends came to 17 bases. The CDR3 consists of 16 residues. Germline V gene sequence: CDR1 MNHEY, CDR2 SMNVEV (reference sequence). The CDR3 sequence is CASSPKRTENNEKLFF. DNA for the CDR3: TGTGCCAGCAGTCCAAAAAGGACGGAGAATAATGAAAAACTGTTTTTT. The full variable domain, its missing parts supplied by reference TRBV27 and TRBJ1-4, is EAQVTQNPRYLITVTGKKLTVTCSQNMNHEYMSWYRQDPGLGLRQIYYSMNVEVTDKGDVPEGYKVSRKEKRNFPLILESPSPNQTSLYFCASSPKRTENNEKLFFGSGTQLSVL.